These 19 T cell receptor beta chains were sequenced from one sample in a study of read filtering for tumor transcriptome and immune sequencing. This library used roughly 400 ng RNA and molecular barcoded adaptors spanning alpha/delta and beta/gamma chains. TCRdb fed the reads into MiXCR, producing one record per CDR3 protein. The sample comprises about 39,000 distinct CDR3 sequences, around an eighth of which are singletons, and around 7.3% rests with the top ten. Input material: a population of CD138-negative cells sorted from bone marrow. Receptors originate from a donor over 35 with multiple myeloma.

A few counts support this clonotype. It may be a read error: a sequence one base away is much more abundant. The V call is TRBV10-2, the J call TRBJ2-2; the D gene could be TRBD1 or TRBD2 (5 bases each). The CDR3 runs to 13 residues. Germline CDR1 WSHSY, CDR2 SAAADI. CDR3 loop: CAGRASNTGEPFF. The CDR3 region has the DNA TGCGCCGGCAGGGCGTCGAACACCGGGGAGCCGTTTTTT.

This clonotype was counted at least ten times. This chain joins TRBV9 and TRBJ2-1; TRBD2 agrees at 10 bases. The ends lost 0 bases at V and 6 bases at J; junction bases unmatched: 6. CDR1 is SGDLS and CDR2 is YYNGEE in the germline V gene. The CDR3 consists of 16 residues. CDR3 DNA: TGTGCCAGCAGCGTAGTTACTAGCGGGAATCTCAATGAGCAGTTCTTC. It codes for CASSVVTSGNLNEQFF.

By share, this clonotype ranks as medium-sized. V usage is TRBV5-1 and J usage is TRBJ2-1; 10 nucleotides agree with TRBD1. The V gene end was trimmed by 3 bases and the J gene end by 7 bases; junction bases not matched to a gene: 7. CDR1 is SGHRS, CDR2 YFSETQ, per germline. This CDR3 has 15 amino acids. For the CDR3, the DNA is TGCGCCAGCAGCTCGACCGGGACAGGGGATAATGAGCAGTTCTTC. It specifies CASSSTGTGDNEQFF.

This clonotype was found a few times. A read error is the likely source, as a far larger clone sits one nucleotide away. This chain links TRBV11-3 with TRBJ1-1; maybe TRBD1 (5 bases). Looked up from germline, CDR1 is SGHNT and CDR2 is YENEEA. CDR3 size: 16 residues. V was cut by 2 bases and J by 5 bases, with 18 bases left in between. CDR3 sequence (DNA): TGTGCCAGCAGCTTATATTCCGGGGCCTACGGGACTGAAGCTTTCTTT. It specifies CASSLYSGAYGTEAFF. Together with reference TRBV11-3 and TRBJ1-1, the CDR3 gives the full variable domain: EAGVVQSPRYKIIEKKQPVAFWCNPISGHNTLYWYLQNLGQGPELLIRYENEEAVDDSQLPKDRFSAERLKGVDSTLKIQPAELGDSAVYLCASSLYSGAYGTEAFFGQGTRLTVV.

This clonotype was recorded many times. The V gene is TRBV20-1, the J gene TRBJ2-3, with TRBD1 identical over 8 bases. The CDR3 spans 15 residues. The J segment lost 1 base and the V segment lost 0 bases, leaving 3 bases of the junction unmatched. Germline CDR1 reads DFQATT; CDR2 reads SNEGSKA (reference sequence). CDR3 bases: TGCAGTGCTAGAGACTACAGGGGGGGCACAGATACGCAGTATTTT. Amino acids: CSARDYRGGTDTQYF.

This clonotype was found many times. The chain combines TRBV29-1 with TRBJ1-1; 8 bases match TRBD1. The CDR3 extends over 13 amino acids. Germline loops: CDR1 SQVTM, CDR2 ANQGSEA. V gave up 4 bases and J gave up 0 bases; unmatched junction bases: 1. As DNA, the CDR3 is TGCAGCGTTGGGGACAGGTTGAACACTGAAGCTTTCTTT. It yields the protein CSVGDRLNTEAFF.

This clonotype appeared a few times. This sequence joins TRBV20-1 and TRBJ1-2; TRBD1 aligns across 8 bases. CDR1 is DFQATT and CDR2 is SNEGSKA in the germline V gene (reference sequence). The J segment lost 7 bases and the V segment lost 6 bases, leaving 16 bases of the junction unmatched. CDR3 length: 15 residues. CDR3 bases: TGCAGTGCCGTAAAACCCCCGGGACAGGCATCTGGCTACACCTTC. It yields the protein CSAVKPPGQASGYTF.

This clonotype was seen many times. The genes are TRBV4-1 and TRBJ1-5; D is perhaps TRBD1 (6 bases). Trimming left V 1 base short and J 6 bases short, with 10 bases between. The length of the CDR3 is 14 residues. Germline loops: CDR1 MGHRA, CDR2 YSYEKL. The CDR3 is CASSQARGLQPQHF. For the CDR3, the DNA is TGCGCCAGCAGCCAAGCGCGGGGGCTTCAGCCCCAGCATTTT.

This clonotype came up many times. CDR3 amino acids: CASSYSKGWGTEAFF. CDR3 sequence (DNA): TGTGCCAGCAGTTACTCGAAAGGATGGGGGACTGAAGCTTTCTTT. The chain uses TRBV6-2 or TRBV6-3 and TRBJ1-1, with a tentative D call TRBD1 (5 bases). Germline V gives CDR1 MNHEY, CDR2 SVGEGT. The V end was cut by 0 bases, the J end by 5 bases, with 13 bases between. The CDR3 covers 15 residues.

This clonotype has ten or more counts. This rearrangement joins TRBV7-2 to TRBJ2-3; the D gene is possibly TRBD2 (6 bases). V shed 5 bases and J shed 4 bases, with 19 bases lying between them. The CDR3 sequence is 16 residues long. The germline V gene has CDR1 SGHTA and CDR2 FQGNSA. In nucleotides, the CDR3 is TGTGCCAGCAGCGCGTTAGCGGTCCCTGGGGCAGATACGCAGTATTTT. It yields the protein CASSALAVPGADTQYF.

This clonotype was detected ten times or more. This chain connects TRBV5-1 to TRBJ1-5; no definite D call. Per germline, CDR1 SGHRS and CDR2 YFSETQ. CDR3 size: 16 residues. The germline V and J ends were trimmed by 4 bases and 2 bases, with 16 bases remaining between them. CDR3 bases: TGCGCCAGCAGCCCTATTGGCGGGGTTGGCAATCAGCCCCAGCATTTT. Its translation is CASSPIGGVGNQPQHF.

This chain uses TRBV5-1 with TRBJ2-1, with 12 bases lining up with TRBD2. J was trimmed by 9 bases and V by 0 bases; bases with no gene match: 13. Germline CDR1 reads SGHRS; CDR2 reads YFSETQ. The CDR3 extends over 18 amino acids. Here the CDR3 reads CASSLEGLAGSLASEQFF. CDR3 nucleotides: TGCGCCAGCAGCTTGGAGGGACTAGCGGGCTCGTTAGCCAGTGAGCAGTTCTTC.

This clonotype has at least ten counts. V is TRBV5-1 and J is TRBJ1-5; D gene uncertain. Germline V lookup: CDR1 SGHRS, CDR2 YFSETQ. This CDR3 spans 13 amino acids. V was cut by 3 bases and J by 4 bases, with 8 bases left in between. CDR3 loop: CASSSGGNQPQHF. DNA for the CDR3: TGCGCCAGCAGCTCAGGAGGGAATCAGCCCCAGCATTTT.

This clonotype was seen at least ten times. The chain employs TRBV20-1 and TRBJ1-5; TRBD1 agrees at 8 bases. The CDR3 runs to 14 residues. V lost 5 bases and J lost 5; bases outside the gene matches: 8. Germline CDR1 DFQATT, CDR2 SNEGSKA (reference sequence). Here the CDR3 DNA reads TGCAGTGCTGGTGGACAGGGTGAGGATCAGCCCCAGCATTTT. Amino acids: CSAGGQGEDQPQHF.

Concerning this clonotype: This sequence may be a read error, since a much larger clone differs from it by one base. CDR3 DNA sequence: TGTGCCTGGAGTGGGCTGGGGGTGGGACAGCCCCAGCGTTTT. This encodes CAWSGLGVGQPQRF. The chain joins TRBV30 to TRBJ1-5, with 7 bases aligning to TRBD1. CDR3 length: 14 amino acids. Germline CDR1 is GTSNPN and CDR2 is SVGIG (reference sequence).

Many counts were recorded for this clonotype. One junction end does not reproduce the germline sequence, and a read error may be involved. This chain joins TRBV7-9 and TRBJ2-2; D gene uncertain. The CDR3 has 12 amino acids. Germline values: CDR1 SEHNR, CDR2 FQNEAQ (reference sequence). The CDR3 DNA reads as TGTGCCAGCGGCTTAGGTCTATGGGAGCTGTTTTTT. Amino acids: CASGLGLWELFF.

Within the sample, this clonotype is medium-sized (0.01 to 0.1%). The chain has TRBV29-1 and TRBJ2-7; 7 positions agree with TRBD2. The CDR3 is made up of 13 amino acids. Unmatched junction bases numbered 7, after V lost 1 base and J lost 7 bases. Germline CDR1 is SQVTM and CDR2 is ANQGSEA. The CDR3 is CSVEVEGRGEQYF. In DNA, the CDR3 is TGCAGCGTTGAAGTTGAGGGGCGGGGGGAGCAGTACTTC.

Of note for this clonotype: This likely reflects a read error, since a far larger clone is one base away. The missing conserved phenylalanine or tryptophan at the end of this CDR3 makes a read error likely. The chain carries TRBV11-3 and TRBJ2-6, with D possibly TRBD2 on 6 matching bases. V lost 2 bases and J 4 bases, leaving 15 bases between the germline ends. The CDR3 spans 17 residues. The germline gives CDR1 SGHNT, CDR2 YENEEA. CDR3 protein: CASSLLGGATGANVLTL. The CDR3 DNA is TGTGCCAGCAGCTTACTGGGGGGAGCTACGGGGGCCAACGTCCTGACTCTC.

The V and J genes are TRBV5-1 and TRBJ2-7, with TRBD2 as a possible D gene (6 bases). Per the germline V gene, CDR1 is SGHRS and CDR2 is YFSETQ. The CDR3 is 16 amino acids. The V and J ends lost 0 bases and 0 bases respectively, with 13 bases between them. CDR3 coding DNA: TGCGCCAGCAGCTTGGGGTCGGGACTTAGCTCCTACGAGCAGTACTTC. Translation: CASSLGSGLSSYEQYF.